This T cell receptor beta chain appears in the sequencing data of a study of blood T cell repertoires in COVID-19. Across the study: Samples representing acute and convalescent COVID-19 were sourced from the United States, Italy and Spain. In each case, the material was cDNA or gDNA derived from T cells, B-cell-depleted T cells, or PBMCs.

Germline-derived CDR1 and CDR2 are KGHSH and LQKENI. Trimming stripped 4 bases from V and 5 bases from J, with 16 bases between. The CDR3 extends over 15 amino acids. In the study's own analysis: Estimates of nucleated cell counts were drawn from the amplification of reference gene primers. Assay used: immunoSEQ multiplex PCR; TCRdb lists only in-frame clones, some missing. The DNA gave D and trimming, while V, J and clone size come from that table. This sample has 30,000 to 35,000 clones; over 80% occur once, and the top ten carry more than 13%. V usage is TRBV18 and J usage is TRBJ2-3; TRBD2 might be the D (6 bases). The sequence derives from a man aged 60-69 years with active COVID-19. What was sequenced was peripheral blood. The CDR3 coding sequence is TGTGCCAGCTCACATACGGAACCTAGCGTAGATACGCAGTATTTT. This encodes CASSHTEPSVDTQYF.